This TCR beta chain was observed in a study of blood T cell repertoires in COVID-19. This clone appeared a single time. The CDR3 is 15 amino acids. Germline V CDR1 and CDR2: KGHDR, SFDVKD. Trimming stripped 1 base from V and 0 bases from J, with 7 bases between. Profiled with immunoSEQ multiplex PCR; TCRdb holds only in-frame clones, not every one. The table has some 260,000 clones, around 83% seen once; the top ten hold around 8.9%. The chain employs TRBV24-1 and TRBJ2-3; maybe TRBD2 (6 bases). The sequence came from an elderly man with acute or convalescent COVID-19. Sequencing was performed on peripheral blood. CDR3 bases: TGTGCCACCAGTGATTTCGGAGGGAGCACAGATACGCAGTATTTT. Translated: CATSDFGGSTDTQYF.